This T cell receptor beta chain originates from a study of T cells in Graves' hyperthyroidism and ophthalmopathy. In this sample, this clonotype turned up many times. Its antigen is still unknown. Study-wide points: Clonotypes that were expanded in thyroid above 0.001 mostly appeared in blood too.

There are 13 residues in the CDR3. V was shortened by 0 bases and J by 6 bases, with 7 bases between the two germline ends. Germline V lookup: CDR1 MNHEY, CDR2 SVGAGI. Aged 18 to 65, the patients had hyperthyroidism that was newly diagnosed and had lasted under 2 months. Reasons for excluding patients were uncontrolled infection, other autoimmune disease, pregnancy or lactation. Amplification of TCR beta CDR3 regions was performed using RNA transcripts as template. The HTBI primer set was used in a first-round RT-PCR of the TCR CDR3. A single record per CDR3 protein comes from TCRdb applying MiXCR to the multiplex PCR reads. The data contain 500,000 to 750,000 distinct CDR3 sequences, about a sixth of them singletons.

The source of this sequence is a woman aged 25 to 39 with Graves' hyperthyroidism. The chain uses TRBV6-5 and TRBJ2-3; D unclear. The sequenced sample was blood. The CDR3 nucleotides are TGTGCCAGCAGTTACTCGTTCGTGGATACGCAGTATTTT. Translation gives CASSYSFVDTQYF.